The next 31 T cell receptor beta chains were all read from a single sample in a study of CD49a tissue-resident CD8 T cells in human skin. Clones were sequenced by immunoSEQ multiplex PCR, and TCRdb holds only the in-frame ones, with some missing. The sample includes about 470 clones, roughly 65% of them seen just once. Sequenced input: CD103- CD8+ T cells sorted from skin dermis. The receptors here all came from a human donor in good health.

This chain connects TRBV19 to TRBJ1-4; D perhaps matches TRBD1 (6 bases). With 8 bases removed from V and 8 bases from J, the gap between germline ends came to 12 bases. This CDR3 region has 12 residues. Germline V lookup: CDR1 LNHDA, CDR2 SQIVND (reference sequence). CDR3 amino acids: CASDAGTEKLFF. The CDR3 DNA reads as TGTGCCAGTGACGCAGGGACAGAAAAACTGTTTTTT.

J is TRBJ2-3 and V is TRBV19; 9 bases match TRBD2. J gave up 1 base and V 9 bases, and 17 bases lay outside the gene matches. This CDR3 is built from 18 residues. Germline lookup yields CDR1 LNHDA and CDR2 SQIVND (reference sequence). CDR3 protein: CASGPQLLAGSRTDTQYF. CDR3 coding DNA: TGTGCCAGCGGACCTCAACTTCTAGCGGGATCCCGCACAGATACGCAGTATTTT.

DNA of the CDR3: TGTGCCAGCAGCTCGGGACAGCTCCAAGAGACCCAGTACTTC. Residues: CASSSGQLQETQYF. This chain uses TRBV5-6 with TRBJ2-5, with 7 bases lining up with TRBD1. Per germline, CDR1 SGHDT and CDR2 YYEEEE. J gave up 1 base and V 3 bases, and 3 bases lay outside the gene matches. The CDR3 runs 14 residues.

V usage is TRBV4-3 and J usage is TRBJ2-7; D possibly corresponds to TRBD2 (7 bases). V was shortened by 2 bases and J by 3 bases, with 26 bases between the two germline ends. The germline gives CDR1 LGHNA, CDR2 YSLEER. The CDR3 length is 19 residues. This chain's CDR3 is CASSQHAREGGIRFYEQYF. The CDR3, as DNA: TGCGCCAGCAGCCAACACGCCCGAGAGGGGGGGATCCGGTTCTACGAGCAGTACTTC.

This chain connects TRBV5-1 to TRBJ1-5; TRBD1 agrees at 9 bases. The junction had 3 bases not matched to a gene; V was cut back by 3 bases and J by 2 bases. This CDR3 comprises 15 residues. Germline lookup yields CDR1 SGHRS and CDR2 YFSETQ. CDR3 protein: CASSWTGAGNQPQHF. The CDR3 nucleotides are TGCGCCAGCAGCTGGACAGGGGCGGGCAATCAGCCCCAGCATTTT. Drawing the rest from reference TRBV5-1 and TRBJ1-5, the complete variable domain is KAGVTQTPRYLIKTRGQQVTLSCSPISGHRSVSWYQQTPGQGLQFLFEYFSETQRNKGNFPGRFSGRQFSNSRSEMNVSTLELGDSALYLCASSWTGAGNQPQHFGDGTRLSIL.

This clone was counted a single time. The V and J genes are TRBV5-6 and TRBJ1-6, with a tentative D call TRBD1 (5 bases). Trimming cost V 0 bases and J 9 bases, with 13 bases left between them. CDR1 and CDR2 (germline): SGHDT, YYEEEE. The CDR3 is 15 amino acids. CDR3 amino acids: CASSLVRVVGSPLHF. CDR3 DNA: TGTGCCAGCAGCTTGGTCAGGGTAGTGGGTTCACCCCTCCACTTT.

On this clone: Germline is not matched at one junction end, which may reflect a read error. The CDR3 sequence: CASGLSETLAKSIQYF. As DNA, the CDR3 is TGTGCCAGCGGCTTATCAGAGACTCTAGCCAAAAGCATTCAGTACTTC. This chain uses TRBV11-2 with TRBJ2-4, with a possible D match to TRBD2 (5 bases). This CDR3 region has 16 residues. Germline V gene data show CDR1 as SGHAT and CDR2 as FQNNGV. Supplemented by reference TRBV11-2 and TRBJ2-4, the full variable domain reads EAGVAQSPRYKIIEKRQSVAFWCNPISGHATLYWYQQILGQGPKLLIQFQNNGVVDDSQLPKDRFSAERLKGVDSTLKIQPAKLEDSAVYLCASGLSETLAKSIQYFGAGTRLSVL.

This clone was seen more than once but under ten times. This chain connects TRBV30 to TRBJ2-3, with 10 bases aligning to TRBD2. With 1 base clipped from V and 0 bases from J, the junction kept 13 bases outside the gene matches. Germline lookup yields CDR1 GTSNPN and CDR2 SVGIG (reference sequence). The CDR3 is 19 residues long. The CDR3 DNA is TGTGCCTGGAGTGCCCCCCTACTAGCGGGGAAATCTAGCACAGATACGCAGTATTTT. Protein: CAWSAPLLAGKSSTDTQYF. The whole variable domain, remainder taken from reference TRBV30 and TRBJ2-3, is SQTIHQWPATLVQPVGSPLSLECTVEGTSNPNLYWYRQAAGRGLQLLFYSVGIGQISSEVPQNLSASRPQDRQFILSSKKLLLSDSGFYLCAWSAPLLAGKSSTDTQYFGPGTRLTVL.

The V and J genes are TRBV5-4 and TRBJ2-5, with TRBD2 matching 8 bases. The CDR3 totals 14 residues. CDR1 is SGHNT, CDR2 YYREEE, per germline (reference sequence). V gave up 4 bases and J gave up 5 bases; unmatched junction bases: 7. CDR3 residues: CASSLGGGGETQYF. CDR3 nucleotides: TGTGCCAGCAGCCTCGGGGGGGGAGGCGAGACCCAGTACTTC.

This clone was counted a few times. The chain couples TRBV11-2 to TRBJ2-1; the D gene could be TRBD1 or TRBD2 (5 bases each). The V end lost 5 bases, the J end lost 7 bases, and 18 bases lay between the germline ends. Per germline, CDR1 SGHAT and CDR2 FQNNGV. The CDR3 is 15 residues long. CDR3 amino acids: CASSLAGKILNEQFF. DNA for the CDR3: TGTGCCAGCAGCCTAGCAGGGAAAATTCTAAATGAGCAGTTCTTC.

This clone is labeled large. V usage is TRBV4-3 and J usage is TRBJ2-1; unclear D gene. Germline loops: CDR1 LGHNA, CDR2 YSLEER. The CDR3 totals 15 residues. V was trimmed by 0 bases and J by 7 bases, leaving 13 bases between them. The CDR3 nucleotides are TGCGCCAGCAGCCAAGAACCGGTCCCAGGTAATGAGCAGTTCTTC. It translates to CASSQEPVPGNEQFF.

The rearrangement links TRBV9 to TRBJ1-1; the match to TRBD1 covers 8 bases. J lost 5 bases, V lost 3 bases, and 12 bases had no gene match. Germline CDR1 is SGDLS and CDR2 is YYNGEE. The CDR3 has 16 residues. The CDR3 DNA reads as TGTGCCAGCAGCGCGCCGGGCACAGGGGGTCGTACTGAAGCTTTCTTT. Translated, it gives CASSAPGTGGRTEAFF. Combining the CDR3 with reference TRBV9 and TRBJ1-1 gives the whole variable domain DSGVTQTPKHLITATGQRVTLRCSPRSGDLSVYWYQQSLDQGLQFLIQYYNGEERAKGNILERFSAQQFPDLHSELNLSSLELGDSALYFCASSAPGTGGRTEAFFGQGTRLTVV.

The J gene is TRBJ1-1, the V gene TRBV25-1, with 8 bases aligning to TRBD1. With V trimmed by 4 bases and J by 4 bases, 5 bases remained unmatched. There are 14 residues in the CDR3. Germline assignment: CDR1 MGHDK and CDR2 SYGVNS. CDR3 region: CASSAGGWGTEAFF. DNA of the CDR3: TGTGCCAGCAGTGCAGGGGGCTGGGGCACTGAAGCTTTCTTT. Supplemented by reference TRBV25-1 and TRBJ1-1, the full variable domain reads EADIYQTPRYLVIGTGKKITLECSQTMGHDKMYWYQQDPGMELHLIHYSYGVNSTEKGDLSSESTVSRIRTEHFPLTLESARPSHTSQYLCASSAGGWGTEAFFGQGTRLTVV.

This clone showed up just a few times. This chain links TRBV6-1 with TRBJ1-1; D remains ambiguous. V dropped 5 bases and J dropped 8 bases, with 6 bases sitting between them. Germline-derived CDR1 and CDR2 are MNHNS and SASEGT. This CDR3 has 10 residues. CDR3 region: CASSFPEAFF. The CDR3 region has the DNA TGTGCCAGCAGTTTCCCAGAAGCTTTCTTT.

To note about this clone: Other DNA sequences in this sample translate to the same CDR3. The rearrangement joins TRBV4-2 to TRBJ1-1; D might be TRBD1 (6 bases). V shed 0 bases and J shed 3 bases, with 14 bases lying between them. The CDR3 is made up of 16 amino acids. Germline V gene sequence: CDR1 LGHNA, CDR2 YNFKEQ. CDR3 sequence reads: CASSQEQPGAYTEAFF. DNA for the CDR3: TGTGCCAGCAGCCAAGAACAGCCAGGGGCCTACACTGAAGCTTTCTTT.

The chain employs TRBV7-3 and TRBJ1-6; possibly TRBD1 for D (6 bases). Between the trimmed V and J ends, which lost 1 base and 7 bases, there was a span of 8 bases. The CDR3 length is 14 residues. CDR1 and CDR2 (germline): SGHTA, FQGTGA. The CDR3 DNA follows: TGTGCCAGCAGCTTAAGACAGGCAAATTCACCCCTCCACTTT. Its protein is CASSLRQANSPLHF. The full variable domain, in which reference TRBV7-3 and TRBJ1-6 provide the parts outside the CDR3, is GAGVSQTPSNKVTEKGKYVELRCDPISGHTALYWYRQSLGQGPEFLIYFQGTGAADDSGLPNDRFFAVRPEGSVSTLKIQRTERGDSAVYLCASSLRQANSPLHFGNGTRLTVT.

The V gene is TRBV4-1, the J gene TRBJ2-6, with D hard to call. The CDR3 length is 15 residues. V lost 0 bases and J lost 0, with 3 bases in between. Germline CDR1 MGHRA, CDR2 YSYEKL. The CDR3 reads CASSQDISGANVLTF. The CDR3 nucleotides are TGCGCCAGCAGCCAAGACATCTCTGGGGCCAACGTCCTGACTTTC.

This clone was counted only a few times. V is TRBV7-9 and J is TRBJ1-5, with TRBD1 as a possible D gene (5 bases). This CDR3 is built from 13 residues. V was cut by 3 bases and J by 5 bases, with 8 bases left in between. The germline V gene has CDR1 SEHNR and CDR2 FQNEAQ (reference sequence). The CDR3: CASSFDSYQPQHF. CDR3 DNA sequence: TGTGCCAGCAGCTTTGACAGTTATCAGCCCCAGCATTTT.

The V and J genes are TRBV19 and TRBJ1-1, with D tentatively TRBD1 (6 bases). The germline gives CDR1 LNHDA, CDR2 SQIVND (reference sequence). The CDR3 runs 17 residues. Trimming cost V 5 bases and J 0 bases, with 19 bases left between them. For the CDR3, the DNA is TGTGCCAGTAGTCTCTTCGGACTGGGGGCTATGAACACTGAAGCTTTCTTT. It codes for CASSLFGLGAMNTEAFF.

CDR3 region: CASSPPLQYV. CDR3 DNA sequence: TGTGCCAGCAGCCCCCCGCTGCAGTACGTC. V gene TRBV7-6 combines with J gene TRBJ2-7; D call uncertain. The V end was cut by 5 bases, the J end by 9 bases, with 8 bases between. CDR1 and CDR2 (germline): SGHVS, FNYEAQ. The CDR3 runs to 10 residues.

This rearrangement joins TRBV9 to TRBJ2-1; 8 bases fit TRBD2. V lost 4 bases, J lost 4 bases, and 10 bases stayed unmatched. The germline V gene encodes CDR1 SGDLS and CDR2 YYNGEE. This CDR3 is built from 16 residues. The CDR3 here is CASSSRIAGLYNEQFF. DNA of the CDR3: TGTGCCAGCAGCTCCCGGATAGCGGGACTATACAATGAGCAGTTCTTC. The full variable domain, its missing parts supplied by reference TRBV9 and TRBJ2-1, is DSGVTQTPKHLITATGQRVTLRCSPRSGDLSVYWYQQSLDQGLQFLIQYYNGEERAKGNILERFSAQQFPDLHSELNLSSLELGDSALYFCASSSRIAGLYNEQFFGPGTRLTVL.

With regard to this clone: Other DNA sequences in the same sample also yield this CDR3. This sequence joins TRBV11-1 and TRBJ1-2; no clear D. The CDR3 runs 15 residues. With 1 base removed from V and 1 base from J, the gap between germline ends came to 10 bases. Germline V gene lookup returns CDR1 SGHAT and CDR2 FQDESV (reference sequence). The CDR3 DNA reads as TGTGCCAGCAGCTTAGTGAAGACGGGTAACTATGGCTACACCTTC. It encodes CASSLVKTGNYGYTF.

This chain connects TRBV9 to TRBJ2-1; TRBD2 aligns across 10 bases. The V gene's germline CDR1 is SGDLS and CDR2 YYNGEE. V was clipped by 1 base and J by 4 bases; unmatched bases: 5. This CDR3 region has 16 residues. This chain's CDR3 is CASSVYSGGKYNEQFF. CDR3 nucleotide sequence: TGTGCCAGCAGCGTATATAGCGGGGGGAAGTACAATGAGCAGTTCTTC. The whole variable domain, filled in from reference TRBV9 and TRBJ2-1, reads DSGVTQTPKHLITATGQRVTLRCSPRSGDLSVYWYQQSLDQGLQFLIQYYNGEERAKGNILERFSAQQFPDLHSELNLSSLELGDSALYFCASSVYSGGKYNEQFFGPGTRLTVL.

This clone is hyperexpanded. This sample also contains other DNA sequences that code for the same CDR3. The rearrangement joins TRBV5-6 to TRBJ2-5, with TRBD2 identical over 8 bases. Germline assignment: CDR1 SGHDT and CDR2 YYEEEE. The CDR3 loop spans 14 amino acids. V gave up 4 bases and J gave up 5 bases; unmatched junction bases: 7. CDR3 nucleotides: TGTGCCAGCAGCCTCGGGGGGGGAGGCGAGACCCAGTACTTC. Translation: CASSLGGGGETQYF.

The chain has TRBV6-1 and TRBJ1-5; 10 nucleotides agree with TRBD1. This CDR3 has 16 residues. Germline lookup yields CDR1 MNHNS and CDR2 SASEGT. Trimming cost V 4 bases and J 4 bases; bases outside gene matches: 7. CDR3 sequence: CASSVKGQGYNQPQHF. The CDR3 nucleotides are TGTGCCAGCAGTGTCAAGGGACAGGGGTATAATCAGCCCCAGCATTTT.

The chain is built from TRBV2 and TRBJ2-7; 7 nucleotides line up with TRBD2. The CDR3 totals 15 residues. CDR1 is SNHLY and CDR2 is FYNNEI in the germline V gene. The V gene end was trimmed by 4 bases and the J gene end by 2 bases; junction bases not matched to a gene: 8. The CDR3 loop reads CASSVGTSAAYEQYF. The CDR3, as DNA: TGTGCCAGCAGTGTAGGCACTAGCGCCGCCTACGAGCAGTACTTC.

This chain's CDR3 is CASSSITSGGQPSSYNEQFF. The CDR3 DNA follows: TGCGCCAGCAGCTCGATCACTAGCGGGGGCCAACCAAGCTCCTACAATGAGCAGTTCTTC. V and J are TRBV5-1 and TRBJ2-1; TRBD2 matches 11 bases. Losses at the gene ends were 3 bases for V and 0 bases for J; bases not matched to a gene: 14. The CDR3 is made up of 20 amino acids. Germline lookup yields CDR1 SGHRS and CDR2 YFSETQ.

This chain links TRBV4-1 with TRBJ2-1, with D possibly being TRBD2 (6 bases). This CDR3 has 16 amino acids. The V gene's germline CDR1 is MGHRA and CDR2 YSYEKL. V gave up 0 bases and J gave up 3 bases, with 12 bases separating them. The CDR3 coding sequence is TGCGCCAGCAGCCAAGACAGGGAGGTTGGCTACAATGAGCAGTTCTTC. The encoded protein is CASSQDREVGYNEQFF.

The rearrangement joins TRBV6-5 to TRBJ1-3, with TRBD1 identical over 7 bases. The V and J ends lost 10 bases and 0 bases, in that order; junction bases with no gene match: 6. This CDR3 has 14 residues. The V gene's germline CDR1 is MNHEY and CDR2 SVGAGI. CDR3 nucleotide sequence: TGTGCCACCGCCCGGGACAGCTCTGGAAACACCATATATTTT. Translated, it gives CATARDSSGNTIYF.

The chain couples TRBV7-8 to TRBJ2-7, with 9 bases identical to TRBD1. V shed 4 bases, J shed 2 bases, and the junction held 3 bases outside the gene matches. CDR3 length: 14 residues. CDR1 SGHVS and CDR2 FQNEAQ come from the germline V gene. As DNA, the CDR3 is TGTGCCAGCAGCTCCGGGACAGGGACCTACGAGCAGTACGTC. Its translation: CASSSGTGTYEQYV.

By share of the sample, this clone is hyperexpanded. The J gene is TRBJ1-1, the V gene TRBV7-9, with D uncertain. Germline CDR1 is SEHNR and CDR2 is FQNEAQ (reference sequence). The CDR3 has 13 residues. The V and J ends lost 1 base and 5 bases respectively, with 8 bases between them. CDR3 bases: TGTGCCAGCAGCTTAGGAGGTTCTACTGAAGCTTTCTTT. Translating it yields CASSLGGSTEAFF.